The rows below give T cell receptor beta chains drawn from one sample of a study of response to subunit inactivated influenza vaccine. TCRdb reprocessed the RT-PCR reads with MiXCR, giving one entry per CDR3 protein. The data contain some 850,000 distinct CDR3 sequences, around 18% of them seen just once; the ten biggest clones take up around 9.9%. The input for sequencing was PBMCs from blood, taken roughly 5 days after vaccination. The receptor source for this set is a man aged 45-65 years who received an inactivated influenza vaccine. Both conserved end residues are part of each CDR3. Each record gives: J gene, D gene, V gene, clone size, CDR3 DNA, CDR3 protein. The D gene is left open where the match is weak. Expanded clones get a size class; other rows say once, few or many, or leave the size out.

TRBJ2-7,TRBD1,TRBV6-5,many,TGTGCCAGCAGTTACTCGAGGGACAGGGGGTCCTACGAGCAGTACTTC,CASSYSRDRGSYEQYF
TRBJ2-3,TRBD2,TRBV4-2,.,TGTGCCAGCAGCGGAGCTGGGAGGGACACAGATACGCAGTATTTT,CASSGAGRDTDTQYF
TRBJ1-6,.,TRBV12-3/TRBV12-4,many,TGTGCCAGCAGGGACCTCGACTATAATTCACCCCTCCACTTT,CASRDLDYNSPLHF
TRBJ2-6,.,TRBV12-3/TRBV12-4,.,TGTGCCAGCAGTTTAGTGTTGCAGCCTGGGGCCAACGTCCTGACTTTC,CASSLVLQPGANVLTF
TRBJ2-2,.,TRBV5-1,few,TGCGCCAGCAGCGAGAACAGGGGAGGGGATGCCGGGGAGCTGTTTTTT,CASSENRGGDAGELFF
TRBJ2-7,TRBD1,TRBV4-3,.,TGCGCCAGCAGCCAAGATGCCGGAGGGGACAGGCCGTACGAGCAGTACTTC,CASSQDAGGDRPYEQYF
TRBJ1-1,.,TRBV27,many,TGTGCCAGCAGTTTAACTAGGCGGGGAACTGAAGCTTTCTTT,CASSLTRRGTEAFF
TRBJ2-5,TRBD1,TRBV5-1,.,TGCGCCAGCAGCCTCGGGACAGGGTATGGAGAGACCCAGTACTTC,CASSLGTGYGETQYF
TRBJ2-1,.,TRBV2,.,TGTGCCAGCAGTGTTTGGGGTGAGAATGAGCAGTTCTTC,CASSVWGENEQFF
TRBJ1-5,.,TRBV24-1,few,TGTGCCACCCGAAAGGGCGCGAATCAGCCCCAGCATTTT,CATRKGANQPQHF
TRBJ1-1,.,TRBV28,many,TGTGCCAGCAGTTCTAGATCTCTGAACACTGAAGCTTTCTTT,CASSSRSLNTEAFF
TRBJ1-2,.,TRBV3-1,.,TGTGCCAGCAGCCCCAGAGGGGGTGGGGGGCACGGCTACACCTTC,CASSPRGGGGHGYTF
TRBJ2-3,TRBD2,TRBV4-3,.,TGCGCCAGCATTGGGAGGGAAAGGGCAGATACGCAGTATTTT,CASIGRERADTQYF
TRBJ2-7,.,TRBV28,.,TGTGCCAGCAGTTTAGACAGACTGGTGACCTACGAGCAGTACTTC,CASSLDRLVTYEQYF
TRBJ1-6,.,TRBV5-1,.,TGCGCCAGCAGCTTGGCTGGGGGCGGGTATAATTCACCCCTCCACTTT,CASSLAGGGYNSPLHF
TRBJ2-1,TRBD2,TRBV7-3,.,TGTGCCAGCAGCACCCTAGCGGGAGGCTACAATGAGCAGTTCTTC,CASSTLAGGYNEQFF
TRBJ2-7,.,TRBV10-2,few,TGCGCCAGCAGTGAGCTGGACACACACTACGAGCAGTACTTC,CASSELDTHYEQYF
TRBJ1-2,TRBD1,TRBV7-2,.,TGTGCCAGCAGCTTAAGGTACAGGGGGCAGGACTATGGCTACACCTTC,CASSLRYRGQDYGYTF
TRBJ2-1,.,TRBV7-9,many,TGTGCCAGCAGCTTAGTGGGTTATTTGGACAATGAGCAGTTCTTC,CASSLVGYLDNEQFF
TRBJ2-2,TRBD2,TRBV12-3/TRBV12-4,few,TGTGCCAGCAGTTTAAGACTAGCGGGGGGGCCCGGGGAGCTGTTTTTT,CASSLRLAGGPGELFF
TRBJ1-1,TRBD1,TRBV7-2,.,TGTGCCAGCAGCCCCCAGACAGGGAGCACTGAAGCTTTCTTT,CASSPQTGSTEAFF
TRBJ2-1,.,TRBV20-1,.,TGCAGTGCTAGAGATCCGAAGCGGTCACTCAATGAGCAGTTCTTC,CSARDPKRSLNEQFF
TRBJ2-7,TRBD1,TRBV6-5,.,TGTGCCAGCAGCGACAGGGCCGGGCAGTACTTC,CASSDRAGQYF
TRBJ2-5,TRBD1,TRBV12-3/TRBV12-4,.,TGTGCCAGCAGTACGGACAGGATTCGGCAGTACTTC,CASSTDRIRQYF
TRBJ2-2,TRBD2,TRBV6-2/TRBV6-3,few,TGTGCCAGCAGTCGGACTAGCGGAACCACCGGGGAGCTGTTTTTT,CASSRTSGTTGELFF
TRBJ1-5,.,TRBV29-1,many,TGCAGCGTTTCCACAGGGTATGGCAATCAGCCCCAGCATTTT,CSVSTGYGNQPQHF
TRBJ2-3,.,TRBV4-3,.,TGCGCCAGCAGGGGCTTCAGCACAGATACGCAGTATTTT,CASRGFSTDTQYF
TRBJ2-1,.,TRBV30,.,TGTGCCTGGAGTGTAGGACGGGGGCCCTACAATGAGCAGTTCTTC,CAWSVGRGPYNEQFF
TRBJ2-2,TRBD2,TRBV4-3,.,TGCGCCAGCAGCCCCAAAGGGACTAGCGGGGGGTACACCGGGGAGCTGTTTTTT,CASSPKGTSGGYTGELFF
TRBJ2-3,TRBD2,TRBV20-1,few,TGCAGTGCCGTTAGCGGGGGGGGAGGGACAGATACGCAGTATTTT,CSAVSGGGGTDTQYF
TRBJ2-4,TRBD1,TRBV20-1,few,TGCAGTGCTCTTGACAGGGGTATCCGGAACATTCAGTACTTC,CSALDRGIRNIQYF
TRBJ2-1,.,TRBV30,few,TGTGCCTGGAGTGTACAGGGCACTGAGCAGTTCTTC,CAWSVQGTEQFF
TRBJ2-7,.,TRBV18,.,TGTGCCAGCTCACCCGGACGTCCGATATTTTACGAGCAGTACTTC,CASSPGRPIFYEQYF
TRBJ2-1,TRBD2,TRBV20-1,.,TGCAGTGCTAGAGCTAGCGGGAGGCGCTATGAGCAGTTCTTC,CSARASGRRYEQFF
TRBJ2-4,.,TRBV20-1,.,TGCAGTGCTACCGGACCTCACCCAGCCAAAAACATTCAGTACTTC,CSATGPHPAKNIQYF
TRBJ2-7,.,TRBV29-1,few,TGCAGCGTTGAAGACGCAGGAACCTACGAGCAGTACTTC,CSVEDAGTYEQYF
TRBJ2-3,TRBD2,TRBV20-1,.,TGCAGTGCGCCTAGCGGGGGCCCAGATACGCAGTATTTT,CSAPSGGPDTQYF
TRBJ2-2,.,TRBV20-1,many,TGCAGTGCTAGGGCAGATAACACCGGGGAGCTGTTTTTT,CSARADNTGELFF
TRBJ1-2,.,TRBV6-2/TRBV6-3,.,TGTGCCAGCATAAGGGAAGAGGGAAACTATGGCTACACCTTC,CASIREEGNYGYTF
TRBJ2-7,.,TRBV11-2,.,TGTGCCAGCAGCCTTCCGCGGTTTAACGAGCAGTACTTC,CASSLPRFNEQYF
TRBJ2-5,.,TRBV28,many,TGTGCCAGCAGTCCAAGTAAGGGGAACAGCGCTCGAACCAAGATAAGGCAGTACTTC,CASSPSKGNSARTKIRQYF
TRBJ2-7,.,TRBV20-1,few,TGCAGTGCTAGGGACAGCGACAGCTCCTACGAGCAGTACTTC,CSARDSDSSYEQYF
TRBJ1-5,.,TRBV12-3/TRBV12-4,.,TGTGCCAGCAGTTTTCGTACAGCCCGCAATCAGCCCCAGCATTTT,CASSFRTARNQPQHF
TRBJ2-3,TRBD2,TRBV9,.,TGTGCCAGCAGAGCCGGGACTAGCGGGGGGCTAGGAGATACGCAGTATTTT,CASRAGTSGGLGDTQYF
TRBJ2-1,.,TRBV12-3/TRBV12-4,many,TGTGCCAGCAGCCTTCTTAATGAGCAGTTCTTC,CASSLLNEQFF
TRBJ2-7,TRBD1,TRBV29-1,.,TGCAGCGGTGGGACAGGTAACGAGCAGTACTTC,CSGGTGNEQYF